This T cell receptor (beta chain) was recovered during a study of molecular identifiers for immune sequencing clone quantification. The wider study: In replicates, the authors split RNA from around 20,000 or 100,000 naive CD8 cells five ways and sequenced four.

General study results and limits: Clones of above 20 RNA copies carried over 99% of effector molecules; in naive cells they carried under 1%. Detectable among one million naive cells, according to reports, was Jurkat TCR RNA spiked in from one cell.

This clonotype was seen ten or more times. Its specificity is not known. The germline gives CDR1 SQVTM, CDR2 ANQGSEA. V lost 0 bases, J lost 4 bases, and 13 bases lay in between. The CDR3 consists of 14 residues. TCRdb fed the PCR reads into MiXCR, producing one record per CDR3 protein. The table has more than 450,000 distinct CDR3 sequences, about 21% seen once; the top ten hold more than 0.8%. The sequenced sample consisted of naive CD8+ T cells from blood, with Jurkat cell RNA spiked in. This sample's subset: FACS-sorted CD8+CD4-CCR7+CD45RA+ naive T cells. V is TRBV29-1 and J is TRBJ2-7, with D maybe TRBD2 (6 bases). This sequence was found in a human donor in good health. Some libraries in this study had Jurkat cell RNA spiked in. The CDR3 loop reads CSVEDLDRGYEQYF. The CDR3 DNA reads TGCAGCGTTGAAGATCTTGATCGGGGGTACGAGCAGTACTTC.